The clone carrying this T cell receptor beta chain was seen a handful of times. Germline V CDR1 and CDR2: MNHEY, SMNVEV (reference sequence). There are 14 residues in the CDR3. The V gene lost 8 bases and the J gene lost 7 bases, with 15 bases spanning the gap. This sample stems from a study of patients and donors after allogeneic stem cell transplantation. From the RT-PCR reads, TCRdb called clonotypes with MiXCR, one entry per CDR3 protein. The top ten clones hold 5% to 6.5% of a sample with roughly 880,000 distinct CDR3 sequences, about 20% of them seen once. The clonotype originates from a human donor who was either an allogeneic HSCT recipient or a stem cell or donor lymphocyte infusion donor (not recorded which). It is not recorded whose cells these are; they may come from a transplant donor. This rearrangement joins TRBV27 to TRBJ1-6, with a possible D match to TRBD1 (6 bases). The sequencing sample was made of blood, either unsorted or a sorted T cell fraction (not recorded which). CDR3 residues: CASAHRARNSPLHF. CDR3 sequence (DNA): TGTGCCAGCGCTCACAGGGCAAGGAATTCACCCCTCCACTTT.